This T cell receptor beta chain was captured by sequencing in a study of cytomegalovirus exposure and HLA in healthy donors (dated by TCRdb to about 2017). For context, the study as a whole: In an earlier analysis of about 560 of the donors, about 270 Gb of sequence data and 117 million unique TCR beta sequences from roughly 180 million T cells were reported. Approximately 300 gigabases of sequencing data and around 80 million unique TCR sequences made up an early release that covered around 640 HLA-typed donors. The genetic ancestry cluster associated with self-reported Caucasian donors included 80% to 90% of the roughly 400 genotyped donors. The study aimed to test whether signatures of past pathogen exposure could be identified by cataloging public T cell receptors. The T cell repertoires of several hundred subjects were profiled by immunosequencing and related to cytomegalovirus serostatus. Besides the first cohort of roughly 660 subjects, a separate validation cohort made up of 120 different subjects was used. To predict cytomegalovirus infection status, the study combined high-throughput TCR immunosequencing, statistical association of individual TCRs with disease status, and machine learning. A later analysis re-analyzed previously published TCR beta repertoires from roughly 630 donors and added high-resolution HLA genotyping to study TCR occurrence patterns. Rather than drawing on any new phenotypic data, the later analysis identified candidate immune exposures from TCR beta sequences and the way those sequences occurred across donors. In an earlier analysis of several hundred of the donors, high-throughput TCR beta sequencing was used to judge whether each TCR beta V gene segment behaved as functional or pseudogenic. Donor age, sex, ethnicity and CMV serostatus were compiled together with the repertoire data. Genome-wide SNP genotypes for about 60% of the roughly 700 donors were used in a later genetic analysis, which treated that subset as a discovery cohort. All discovery cohort repertoires had been generated on a single sequencing platform. HLA typing covered class I and class II loci at four-digit resolution. The number of donors typed differed by locus, with roughly 620-630 for A, B, C, DRB1 and DQB1, roughly 550 for DQA1, nearly 610 for DPA1, and some 440 for DPB1. A few DR-DQ haplotypes were treated as single units for association and clustering because of strong linkage in the cohort. Among almost 400 genotyped donors of the cohort, an average of 235,054 unique TCR beta nucleotide sequences were sequenced per donor, 15% to 20% of them non-productive.

In total, about 650 healthy bone marrow donors made up the cohort. At the time of sampling, all cohort members were nominally healthy, though unrecorded immune exposures were likely present. The donor was CMV seropositive and belonged to the group of more than 250 seropositive cohort members. A peripheral blood sample was collected from each donor, and TCR beta sequencing was performed on peripheral blood mononuclear cells. Genomic DNA extraction from the blood cell samples was performed with the Qiagen DNeasy Blood Extraction Kit. To note about this clone: What antigen it recognizes has not been identified. Base quality data are lacking; no much larger clone is found one base away.

Libraries were constructed by the immunoSEQ multiplex PCR assay. For the multiplex PCR, a mixture combining 60 forward primers for TCR Vbeta segments and 13 reverse primers for TCR Jbeta segments was used. The CDR3 region of rearranged TCR beta genes was amplified from genomic DNA by a multiplex PCR assay. Amplified TCR beta libraries were sequenced as 87-base-pair reads on the Illumina HiSeq System. On the authors' methods: A later analysis counted some 74 million unique TCR beta chains across the 700 or so repertoires, and 10 million to 11 million of these chains were shared by at least two donors. Raw reads were error-corrected and collapsed into unique sequences by a nearest-neighbor algorithm in which closely related sequences were merged to remove PCR and sequencing errors. CDR3 sequences were aligned to IMGT reference sequences to assign V, D and J gene segments. For a sequence to be retained, at least a six-nucleotide match to both a V gene segment and a J gene segment was required. A rearrangement counted as productive if the CDR3 had no stop codons and remained in frame with V and J, and every other rearrangement counted as non-productive. Following IMGT convention, CDR3 was defined as the stretch from the second conserved V-encoded cysteine to the conserved J-encoded phenylalanine. The earlier analysis of about 610 of the donors excluded any sequence lacking an unambiguous match to a single V gene segment. An earlier analysis of a few hundred of the donors called V segments functional above 56.7% productive rearrangements and segregating when the between-donor standard deviation exceeded 5%. A statistical classification framework was built to diagnose cytomegalovirus status from the catalog of TCR beta chain sequences. A later analysis assigned V and J genes by comparing TCR nucleotide sequences with IMGT/GENE-DB human TR gene sequences. Using the TCRdist pipeline, a later analysis assigned CDR3 sequences along with most-parsimonious VDJ recombination scenarios. In a later analysis, every TCR beta chain was defined by the combination of its CDR3 amino acid sequence and its V-gene family, and reads without a unique V-gene family were dropped. As a way to deal with suspected cross-contamination and a sequencing artifact, a later analysis dropped hundreds of nucleotide sequences that were highly shared and had low generation probability. In a later analysis, a clonal expansion index for each public chain was calculated from normalized within-repertoire ranks of inferred template counts. In a later analysis, generation probabilities were computed using a VDJ recombination model fitted to out-of-frame rearrangements, and the results were checked against IGoR. Hypergeometric tests were used in a later analysis to score TCR-TCR, TCR-HLA and TCR-CMV co-occurrence, with a repertoire-size bias correction applied to the TCR pairs. To estimate false discovery rates, a later analysis permuted the HLA or CMV assignments 20 times. In a later analysis, co-occurring TCRs were grouped with DBSCAN, and TCRdist sequence similarity was added when clustering was performed within HLA-allele-positive subsets. Repertoires with fewer than 30,000 or more than 120,000 public chains, plus five repertoires with anomalous nucleotide sharing, were excluded from co-occurrence clustering. As stored in TCRdb, this immuneACCESS dataset retains in-frame rearrangements with V and J assigned. A fraction of the clones does not appear; measured against another copy, unresolved V genes explain less than half of the discrepancy, and the remainder lacks a known reason. Clone size and the V and J calls come from that table; the DNA yielded D and trimming. The sample yields 250,000 to 350,000 clones; more than 80% were counted once. Roughly 4% of the sample comes from the top ten.

What the research found in general, with its limitations: Immune exposure information for the cohort was limited to CMV serostatus. In a later analysis, several top co-occurrence clusters were reported to appear linked to parvovirus B19, influenza, CMV and Epstein-Barr virus. Presence/absence analyses assumed roughly uniform sequencing depth across donors, an assumption that may not hold. A further reported finding was that TCR beta sequences accurately predicted the HLA-A and HLA-B alleles for most subjects in the first cohort. In a later analysis, most CMV-associated TCR beta chains were found to appear HLA-restricted, with HLA associations seemingly driven largely by CMV exposure. At a false discovery rate of 0.05, a later analysis linked 16,951 TCR beta sequences to specific HLA alleles. In this cohort, only TCR beta chains were sequenced, and detectable features were limited by the absence of alpha or paired-chain data. In vitro tests confirmed that a few of the cytomegalovirus-associated TCR beta chains recognize cytomegalovirus antigens. Fewer than 20 rarely observed V segments, including chromosome 9 orphons, were excluded from the earlier analysis of several hundred of the donors because counts were too low. The study gave a list of about 160 TCR beta chains associated with cytomegalovirus. Linkage disequilibrium might explain the correlated functional status among segregating V segments, but an unknown experimental factor could not be excluded. A later genetic analysis reported fewer N-insertions in productive TCRs among donors in an Asian-associated ancestry cluster than the roughly 620-donor mean. The authors suggested that the approach could potentially be generalized to other disease states and immunological phenotypes. According to a later analysis, TCR association rates differed among HLA loci, with DRB1 alleles showing the most associated TCRs and HLA-C alleles showing the fewest. Some IMGT-functional V segments, including TRBV6-2 and TRBV6-3, could not be distinguished by the 87-base-pair reads and were therefore excluded. Assigning TCR associations to individual alleles was difficult when HLA alleles, especially DR and DQ, strongly co-occurred. Because some donors lacked HLA typing at each locus, the association tests relied only on the typed subset. An association between a missense DCLRE1C variant and V-gene and J-gene trimming of TCR beta chains was found in a later genetic analysis and replicated in an independent cohort. The sequencing pipeline was judged likely to have produced a cluster of highly shared sequence variants as a technical artifact. Broadly in line with IMGT annotations, most TCR beta V segments showed up in productive rearrangements about 87% or about 30% of the time in an earlier analysis of 450 to 600 of the donors. Most TCR sequences were seen in very few donors, while some public TCRs were found in many individuals. In a later analysis, HLA-associated TCR beta chains showed more clonal expansion and lower generation probabilities than non-associated chains that were equally common. Cytomegalovirus status was reported to be diagnosed by the classifier with high specificity and sensitivity in both the original and validation cohorts.

At the junction V is shortened by 3 bases and J by 5 bases; bases outside the gene matches: 8. The cysteine opens and the phenylalanine closes a CDR3 of 15 amino acids. The only DNA kept is the CDR3, 45 bases in frame from the first base. Via the germline V gene, CDR1 is SGHRS and CDR2 YFSETQ. Sequenced sample: PBMCs. The TCR originated in a man between 35 and 55 years old in good health and CMV-seropositive. This receptor chain uses TRBV5-1 and TRBJ2-1; TRBD2 lines up with 7 middle nucleotides. CDR3 protein: CASSSWGGDDNEQFF. The DNA sequence reads TGCGCCAGCAGCTCGTGGGGGGGGGACGACAATGAGCAGTTCTTC.